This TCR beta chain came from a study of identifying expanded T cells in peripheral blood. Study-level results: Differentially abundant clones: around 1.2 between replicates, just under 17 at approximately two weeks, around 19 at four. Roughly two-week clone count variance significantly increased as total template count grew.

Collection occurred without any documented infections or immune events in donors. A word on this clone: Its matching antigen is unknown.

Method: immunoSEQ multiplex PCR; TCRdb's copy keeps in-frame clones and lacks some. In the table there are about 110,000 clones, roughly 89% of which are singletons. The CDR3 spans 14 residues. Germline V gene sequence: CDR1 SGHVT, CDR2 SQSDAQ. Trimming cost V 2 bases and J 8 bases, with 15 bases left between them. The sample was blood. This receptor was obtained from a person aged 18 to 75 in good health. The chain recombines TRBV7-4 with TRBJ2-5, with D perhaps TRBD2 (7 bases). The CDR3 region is CASSLTDGGRTQYF. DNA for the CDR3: TGTGCCAGCAGCTTAACCGACGGGGGGCGCACCCAGTACTTC.